This entry lists 8 T cell receptor beta chains sequenced from one sample in a study of cytomegalovirus exposure and HLA in healthy donors. Sequenced by immunoSEQ multiplex PCR; TCRdb stores in-frame clones only, minus some. Seen here are some 310,000 clones, roughly 86% observed once, and the top ten hold about 0.96%. Sequencing input: PBMCs. The receptors originated from a man younger than 45 in good health and CMV-seronegative.

The V and J genes are TRBV11-2 and TRBJ1-5, with TRBD1 identical over 7 bases. The germline V gene encodes CDR1 SGHAT and CDR2 FQNNGV. With 5 bases clipped from V and 3 bases from J, the junction kept 13 bases outside the gene matches. This CDR3 has 17 amino acids. The CDR3 sequence is CASSDNPRGQTNQPQHF. CDR3 coding DNA: TGTGCCAGCAGCGACAATCCGAGGGGGCAGACCAATCAGCCCCAGCATTTT.

V gene TRBV7-8 combines with J gene TRBJ2-2; 7 nucleotides line up with TRBD2. The CDR3 sequence is 15 residues long. Looked up from germline, CDR1 is SGHVS and CDR2 is FQNEAQ. J gave up 5 bases and V 7 bases, and 10 bases lay outside the gene matches. This CDR3 is CASTLGGVGTGELFF. CDR3 sequence (DNA): TGTGCCAGCACCCTGGGGGGGGTGGGAACCGGGGAGCTGTTTTTT.

This chain connects TRBV2 to TRBJ2-5; D ambiguous. Germline assignment: CDR1 SNHLY and CDR2 FYNNEI. Trimming took 3 bases from V and 1 from J, leaving 12 bases between them. CDR3 length: 15 amino acids. In nucleotides, the CDR3 is TGTGCCAGCAGTGATCTGGCAGTAGCCCAAGAGACCCAGTACTTC. Translating gives CASSDLAVAQETQYF.

V usage is TRBV4-2 and J usage is TRBJ2-1, with a weak D call TRBD2 (6 bases). The germline CDR1 and CDR2 sequences are LGHNA and YNFKEQ. The CDR3 sequence is 16 residues long. Trimming stripped 3 bases from V and 11 bases from J, with 23 bases between. CDR3 in DNA: TGTGCCAGCAGCCAGGGGGACTCCGCGAAGGGCTTACAGCAGTTCTTC. It encodes CASSQGDSAKGLQQFF.

This rearrangement joins TRBV19 to TRBJ2-7; 8 nucleotides match TRBD1. CDR1 and CDR2 (germline): LNHDA, SQIVND (reference sequence). After removal of 2 bases from V and 2 bases from J, the junction contained 5 bases not matched to a gene. CDR3 length: 15 residues. The DNA for the CDR3 is TGTGCCAGTAGTATATCGGACAGGGCAGCCTACGAGCAGTACTTC. Amino acids: CASSISDRAAYEQYF.

The genes are TRBV9 and TRBJ2-3, with 11 bases identical to TRBD1. The germline CDR1 and CDR2 sequences are SGDLS and YYNGEE. Unmatched junction bases numbered 8, after V lost 5 bases and J lost 0 bases. The CDR3 is 17 residues long. CDR3 sequence reads: CASRGTGTGGSTDTQYF. The CDR3 DNA is TGTGCCAGCAGAGGAACCGGGACAGGGGGAAGCACAGATACGCAGTATTTT.

This sequence joins TRBV4-1 and TRBJ2-3, with a weak D call TRBD1 (5 bases). Between the trimmed V and J ends, which lost 3 bases and 3 bases, there was a span of 10 bases. The germline V gene has CDR1 MGHRA and CDR2 YSYEKL. The CDR3 is 14 residues long. This chain's CDR3 is CASSQVQGTDTQYF. The CDR3 DNA is TGCGCCAGCAGCCAGGTCCAGGGAACAGATACGCAGTATTTT.

J is TRBJ1-3 and V is TRBV2; D not resolved. The V end was cut by 7 bases, the J end by 3 bases, with 10 bases between. Per germline, CDR1 SNHLY and CDR2 FYNNEI. The CDR3 covers 13 residues. CDR3 amino acids: CASTVNSGNTIYF. In nucleotides, the CDR3 is TGTGCCAGCACGGTTAACAGTGGAAACACCATATATTTT.